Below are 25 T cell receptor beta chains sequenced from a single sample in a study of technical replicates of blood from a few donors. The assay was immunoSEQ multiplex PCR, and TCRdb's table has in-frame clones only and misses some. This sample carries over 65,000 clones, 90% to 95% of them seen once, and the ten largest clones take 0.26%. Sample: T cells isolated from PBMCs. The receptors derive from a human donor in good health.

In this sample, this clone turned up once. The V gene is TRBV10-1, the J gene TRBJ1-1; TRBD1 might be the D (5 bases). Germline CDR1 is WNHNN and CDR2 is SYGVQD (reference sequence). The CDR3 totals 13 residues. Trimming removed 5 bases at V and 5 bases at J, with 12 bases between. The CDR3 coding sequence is TGCGCCAGCAGTTGGGGGGTTAAGACTGAAGCTTTCTTT. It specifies CASSWGVKTEAFF.

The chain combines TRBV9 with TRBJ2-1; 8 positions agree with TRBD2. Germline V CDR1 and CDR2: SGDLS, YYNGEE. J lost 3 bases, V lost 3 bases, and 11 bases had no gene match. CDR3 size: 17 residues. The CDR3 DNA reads TGTGCCAGCAGCGCCCGGGCGGGGGGAGGAGGCTACAATGAGCAGTTCTTC. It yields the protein CASSARAGGGGYNEQFF.

CDR3 residues: CASSGQNGKTEAFF. The CDR3 DNA reads TGTGCCAGCAGCGGACAAAATGGAAAGACTGAAGCTTTCTTT. The V call is TRBV9, the J call TRBJ1-1; D remains ambiguous. Per the germline V gene, CDR1 is SGDLS and CDR2 is YYNGEE. This CDR3 region has 14 residues. Between the trimmed V and J ends, which lost 3 bases and 5 bases, there was a span of 14 bases.

The CDR3 DNA is TGCAGTTACTACGAACCGGGGTACAATGAGCAGTTCTTC. Amino acid sequence: CSYYEPGYNEQFF. This sequence joins TRBV29-1 and TRBJ2-1, with D possibly matching TRBD2 (5 bases). Germline loops: CDR1 SQVTM, CDR2 ANQGSEA. This CDR3 comprises 13 residues.

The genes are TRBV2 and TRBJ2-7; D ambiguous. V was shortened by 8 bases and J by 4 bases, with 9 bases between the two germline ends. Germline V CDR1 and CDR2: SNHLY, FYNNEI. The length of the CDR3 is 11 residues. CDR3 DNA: TGTGCCAGCTCCGAGGCGTACGAGCAGTACTTC. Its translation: CASSEAYEQYF. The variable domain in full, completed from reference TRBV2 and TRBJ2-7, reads EPEVTQTPSHQVTQMGQEVILRCVPISNHLYFYWYRQILGQKVEFLVSFYNNEISEKSEIFDDQFSVERPDGSNFTLKIRSTKLEDSAMYFCASSEAYEQYFGPGTRLTVT.

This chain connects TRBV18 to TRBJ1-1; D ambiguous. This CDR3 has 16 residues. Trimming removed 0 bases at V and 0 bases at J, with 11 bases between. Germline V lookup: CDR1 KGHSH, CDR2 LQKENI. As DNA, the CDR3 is TGTGCCAGCTCACCACCGGTTTCAGGTATGAACACTGAAGCTTTCTTT. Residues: CASSPPVSGMNTEAFF.

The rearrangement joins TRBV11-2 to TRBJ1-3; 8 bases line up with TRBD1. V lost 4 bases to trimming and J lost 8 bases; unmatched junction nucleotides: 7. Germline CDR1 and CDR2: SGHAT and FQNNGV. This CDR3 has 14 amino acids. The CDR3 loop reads CASSSGQGFDTIYF. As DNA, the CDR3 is TGTGCCAGCAGCTCAGGACAGGGATTTGACACCATATATTTT.

CDR3 in amino acids: CASSSTVLVTAFF. The DNA for the CDR3 is TGTGCCAGCAGTTCGACAGTTTTGGTAACGGCTTTCTTT. The rearrangement uses TRBV28 and TRBJ1-1, with D perhaps TRBD1 (5 bases). V shed 4 bases and J shed 11 bases, with 17 bases lying between them. CDR1 and CDR2 from the germline V gene are MDHEN and SYDVKM. The CDR3 runs to 13 residues.

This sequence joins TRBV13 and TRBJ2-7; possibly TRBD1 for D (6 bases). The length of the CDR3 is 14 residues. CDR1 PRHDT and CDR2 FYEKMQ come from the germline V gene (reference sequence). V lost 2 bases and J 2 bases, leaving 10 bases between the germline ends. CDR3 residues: CASSLLAGAYEQYF. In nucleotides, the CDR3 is TGTGCCAGCAGCTTATTGGCAGGGGCCTACGAGCAGTACTTC.

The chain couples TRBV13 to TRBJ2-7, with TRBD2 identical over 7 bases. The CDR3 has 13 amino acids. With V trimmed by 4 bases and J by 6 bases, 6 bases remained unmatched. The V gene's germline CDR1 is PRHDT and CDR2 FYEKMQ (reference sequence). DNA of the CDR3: TGTGCCAGCAGCTGGACGGGGAGGGTCGAGCAGTACTTC. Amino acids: CASSWTGRVEQYF. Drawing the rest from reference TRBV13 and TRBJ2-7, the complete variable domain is AAGVIQSPRHLIKEKRETATLKCYPIPRHDTVYWYQQGPGQDPQFLISFYEKMQSDKGSIPDRFSAQQFSDYHSELNMSSLELGDSALYFCASSWTGRVEQYFGPGTRLTVT.

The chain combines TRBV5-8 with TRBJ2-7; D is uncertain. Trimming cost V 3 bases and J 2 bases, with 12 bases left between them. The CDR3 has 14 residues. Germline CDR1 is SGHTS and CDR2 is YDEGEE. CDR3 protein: CASSSRLKPYEQYF. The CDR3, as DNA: TGTGCCAGCAGCTCCAGACTCAAACCCTACGAGCAGTACTTC.

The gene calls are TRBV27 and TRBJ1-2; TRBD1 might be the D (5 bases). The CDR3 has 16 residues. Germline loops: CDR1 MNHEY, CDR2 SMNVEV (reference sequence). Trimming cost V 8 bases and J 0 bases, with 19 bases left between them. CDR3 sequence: CASSPRYRDSNYGYTF. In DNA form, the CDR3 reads TGTGCCAGCTCACCCCGTTACCGGGACTCTAACTATGGCTACACCTTC.

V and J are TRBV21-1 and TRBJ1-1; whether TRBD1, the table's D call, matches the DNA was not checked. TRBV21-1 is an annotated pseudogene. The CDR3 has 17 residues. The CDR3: CASSASRVIAECTEAFF. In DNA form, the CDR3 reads TGTGCCAGCAGCGCCTCCAGGGTAATCGCGGAGTGCACTGAAGCTTTCTTT.

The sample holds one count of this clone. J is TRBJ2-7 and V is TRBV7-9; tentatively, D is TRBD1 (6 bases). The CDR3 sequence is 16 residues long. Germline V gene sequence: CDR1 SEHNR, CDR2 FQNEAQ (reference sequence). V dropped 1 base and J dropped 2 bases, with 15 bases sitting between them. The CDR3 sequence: CASSLGVQGMPYEQYF. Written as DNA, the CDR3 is TGTGCCAGCAGCTTAGGTGTTCAGGGGATGCCCTACGAGCAGTACTTC.

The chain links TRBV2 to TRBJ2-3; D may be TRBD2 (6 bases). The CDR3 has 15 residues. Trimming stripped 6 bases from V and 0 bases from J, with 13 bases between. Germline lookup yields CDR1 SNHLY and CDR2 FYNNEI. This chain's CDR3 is CASRSSGDSTDTQYF. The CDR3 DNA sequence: TGTGCCAGCAGATCCTCGGGAGACAGCACAGATACGCAGTATTTT.

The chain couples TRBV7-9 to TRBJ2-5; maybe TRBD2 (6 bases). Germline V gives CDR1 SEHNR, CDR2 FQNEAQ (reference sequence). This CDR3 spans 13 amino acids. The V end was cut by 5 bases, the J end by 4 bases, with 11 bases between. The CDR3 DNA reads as TGTGCCAGCAGCGCAACTAGCTCAGAGACCCAGTACTTC. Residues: CASSATSSETQYF.

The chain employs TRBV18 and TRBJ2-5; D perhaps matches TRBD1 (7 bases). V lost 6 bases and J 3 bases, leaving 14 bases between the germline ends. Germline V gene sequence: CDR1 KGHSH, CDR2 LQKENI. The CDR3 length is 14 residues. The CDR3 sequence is CASSSSRGEETQYF. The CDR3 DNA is TGTGCCAGCTCGTCGTCCAGGGGGGAAGAGACCCAGTACTTC.

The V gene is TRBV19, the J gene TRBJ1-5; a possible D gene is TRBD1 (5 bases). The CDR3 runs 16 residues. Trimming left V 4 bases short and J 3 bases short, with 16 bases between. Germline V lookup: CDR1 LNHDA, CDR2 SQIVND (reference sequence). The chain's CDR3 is CASSRGQGKVNQPQHF. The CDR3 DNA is TGTGCCAGTAGTAGAGGCCAGGGAAAGGTCAATCAGCCCCAGCATTTT.

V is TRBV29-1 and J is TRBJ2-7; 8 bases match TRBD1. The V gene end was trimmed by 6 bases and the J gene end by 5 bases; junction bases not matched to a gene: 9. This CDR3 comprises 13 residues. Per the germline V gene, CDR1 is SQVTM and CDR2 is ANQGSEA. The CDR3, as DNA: TGCAGCGTGTTTGACAGGGGAGGACACGAGCAGTACTTC. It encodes CSVFDRGGHEQYF.

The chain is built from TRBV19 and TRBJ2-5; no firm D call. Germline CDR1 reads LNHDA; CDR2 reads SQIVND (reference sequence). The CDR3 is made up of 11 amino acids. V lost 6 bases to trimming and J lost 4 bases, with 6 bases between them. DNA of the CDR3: TGTGCCAGTAGGCTAGGAGAGACCCAGTACTTC. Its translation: CASRLGETQYF.

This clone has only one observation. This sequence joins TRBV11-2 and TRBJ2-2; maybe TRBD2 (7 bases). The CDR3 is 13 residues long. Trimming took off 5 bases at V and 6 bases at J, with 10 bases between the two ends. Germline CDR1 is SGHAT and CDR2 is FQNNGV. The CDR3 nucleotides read TGTGCCAGCAGCCTCGGGGGGCCCGGGGAGCTGTTTTTT. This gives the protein CASSLGGPGELFF.

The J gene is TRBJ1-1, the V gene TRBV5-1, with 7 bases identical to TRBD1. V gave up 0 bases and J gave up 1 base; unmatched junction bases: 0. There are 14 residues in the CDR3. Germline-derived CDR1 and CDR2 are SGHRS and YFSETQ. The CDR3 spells CASSLGDRNTEAFF. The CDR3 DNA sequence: TGCGCCAGCAGCTTGGGGGACAGGAACACTGAAGCTTTCTTT.

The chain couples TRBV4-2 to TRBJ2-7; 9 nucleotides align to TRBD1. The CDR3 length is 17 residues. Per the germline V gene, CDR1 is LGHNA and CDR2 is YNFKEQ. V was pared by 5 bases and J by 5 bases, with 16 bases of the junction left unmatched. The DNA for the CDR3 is TGTGCCAGCAGCACCCATAACACCGGGACAGGGCACGACGAGCAGTACTTC. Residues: CASSTHNTGTGHDEQYF.

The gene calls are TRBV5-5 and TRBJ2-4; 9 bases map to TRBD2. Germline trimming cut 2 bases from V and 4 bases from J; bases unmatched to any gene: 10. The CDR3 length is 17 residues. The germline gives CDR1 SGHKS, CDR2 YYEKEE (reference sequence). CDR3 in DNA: TGTGCCAGCAGCTTCCTTAGTGCTAGCGGGATAAAAAACATTCAGTACTTC. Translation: CASSFLSASGIKNIQYF.

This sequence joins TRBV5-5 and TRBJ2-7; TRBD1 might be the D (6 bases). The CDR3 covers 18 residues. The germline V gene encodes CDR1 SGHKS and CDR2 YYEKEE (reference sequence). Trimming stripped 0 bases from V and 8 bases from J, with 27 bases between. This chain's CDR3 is CASSLALITGTPPAKQYF. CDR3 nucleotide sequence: TGTGCCAGCAGCTTGGCGTTGATCACAGGGACCCCACCCGCCAAGCAGTACTTC.